The present T cell receptor (beta chain) was sequenced within a study of vaccination effects on CD4 cells after COVID-19. With regard to this clone: The antigen is unknown.

TCRdb keeps only in-frame clones here, not all; method: immunoSEQ multiplex PCR. The table lists around 71,000 clones, approximately 72% of them singletons. Before sequencing, viral peptide pools were used by the ViraFEST assay to expand antigen-specific CD4+ T cells. At the end of 9 to 11 days of culture, CD4+ T cells were isolated. Absence of prior SARS-CoV-2 infection characterized the vaccine recipients, who showed negative nucleocapsid antibodies. Two million PBMC were placed in each well, which was supplemented with approximately 9.7 IU/ml IL-2 and around 10 ug/ml peptides. Replacing half the medium with IL-2 medium was done on days 3 and 7. This CDR3 is built from 14 residues. CDR1 and CDR2 from the germline V gene are SGDLS and YYNGEE. Trimming pared 3 bases from V and 6 bases from J, leaving 16 bases between. Whole-study results and caveats: Clones arising from infection and from vaccination showed marked clonal contraction late after vaccination. Only a few convalescent patients and no early post-infection timepoints featured in the study.

The starting material was CD4+ T cells from PBMCs cultured with HCoV-OC43 spike peptides, obtained before COVID-19 vaccination. Subset noted: HCoV-OC43 spike overlapping peptide pool stimulation. The TCR comes from a human donor who received a COVID-19 vaccine. V gene TRBV9 combines with J gene TRBJ2-7, with unresolved D. The CDR3 sequence: CASSARLGYREQYV. CDR3 sequence (DNA): TGTGCCAGCAGCGCCCGGTTAGGCTACCGCGAGCAGTACGTC.